This T cell receptor (beta chain) was obtained from a study of beta chain features in type 1 diabetes. Study-level findings and limits: Researchers could not determine here whether HLA type influences TCRB rearrangement. The naive, central memory and Treg TCRB repertoires looked more alike in patients than they did in healthy donors.

One heparinised draw of blood, averaging about 120 mL, came from each donor. The germline CDR1 and CDR2 sequences are SGHRS and YFSETQ. The CDR3 is made up of 15 amino acids. V gave up 0 bases and J gave up 3 bases; unmatched junction bases: 5. The isolated RNA, all of it, was reverse transcribed, so expressed TCRB transcripts were what got sequenced. Sequenced by immunoSEQ multiplex PCR; TCRdb stores in-frame clones only, minus some. Of 400,000 to 600,000 clones listed, about 32% are singletons. This clone has a handful of counts. Its antigen remains unidentified. The source of this sequence is a man aged 18 to 30 in good health. Sequencing was carried out using naive CD4+ T cells from blood. The chain couples TRBV5-1 to TRBJ2-7, with 8 bases lining up with TRBD2. The DNA of the CDR3 is TGCGCCAGCAGCTTGGAATCAGCGGGAGTCTACGAGCAGTACTTC. This sequence encodes CASSLESAGVYEQYF.